Shown below are 10 T cell receptor beta chains from a single sample sequenced in a study of T-cell reconstitution after alpha-beta-depleted transplantation in children. For TCRbeta, the library was prepared with unique molecular identifiers. MiXCR, applied by TCRdb to the PCR reads, yields one record per CDR3 protein. The data hold 550,000 to 600,000 distinct CDR3 sequences, with around 23% observed a single time. The specimen comprised PBMCs, mostly from graft donor cells, sampled 360 days after TCRalphabeta/CD19-depleted stem cell transplant. These receptors originate from a boy less than two years old who had a stem cell transplant for acute myeloid leukemia, so the T cells may come from the graft donor.

This chain uses TRBV15 with TRBJ1-3; no definite D call. The germline V gene has CDR1 LNHNV and CDR2 YYDKDF (reference sequence). V lost 0 bases to trimming and J lost 0 bases, with 9 bases between them. This CDR3 is built from 16 residues. The CDR3 is CATSRDDLYSGNTIYF. The CDR3 DNA sequence: TGTGCCACCAGCAGAGATGACCTCTACTCTGGAAACACCATATATTTT.

This clonotype was picked up a small number of times. J is TRBJ2-7 and V is TRBV11-1; D gene unclear. Trimming took 2 bases from V and 6 from J, leaving 5 bases between them. The CDR3 covers 11 residues. Germline V gives CDR1 SGHAT, CDR2 FQDESV (reference sequence). CDR3 protein: CASSLHSEQYV. The CDR3 coding sequence is TGTGCCAGCAGCTTACACAGCGAGCAGTACGTC.

This clonotype was recorded at least ten times. Here the CDR3 reads CASRPGQGNQPQHF. DNA of the CDR3: TGTGCCAGCAGACCTGGACAGGGGAATCAGCCCCAGCATTTT. The chain carries TRBV12-3 or TRBV12-4 and TRBJ1-5; 9 positions agree with TRBD1. The CDR3 extends over 14 amino acids. The trim removed 6 bases at V and 4 bases at J, leaving 4 bases unmatched.

With respect to this clonotype: A much larger clone lies one base from this, so it may be a read error. The missing conserved phenylalanine or tryptophan at the end of this CDR3 makes a read error likely. The rearrangement uses TRBV20-1 and TRBJ2-1; 12 nucleotides match TRBD2. CDR3 length: 15 amino acids. Per the germline V gene, CDR1 is DFQATT and CDR2 is SNEGSKA (reference sequence). After removal of 1 base from V and 6 bases from J, the junction contained 4 bases not matched to a gene. CDR3 region: CSARASGGEFNEQFS. CDR3 coding DNA: TGCAGTGCTAGAGCTAGCGGGGGGGAGTTCAATGAGCAGTTCTCC.

This rearrangement joins TRBV11-2 to TRBJ2-7; a possible D gene is TRBD2 (6 bases). V was clipped by 5 bases and J by 2 bases, with 13 bases between them. The length of the CDR3 is 14 residues. CDR1 SGHAT and CDR2 FQNNGV come from the germline V gene. Here the CDR3 reads CASSLEGFAYEQYV. The CDR3 DNA is TGTGCCAGCAGCCTGGAGGGGTTCGCCTACGAGCAGTACGTC.

This clonotype was detected only a few times. CDR3: CSADGGLAGVYNEQFF. The CDR3 DNA follows: TGCAGCGCGGACGGGGGACTAGCGGGGGTTTACAATGAGCAGTTCTTC. The rearrangement uses TRBV29-1 and TRBJ2-1, with TRBD2 matching 14 bases. With 7 bases clipped from V and 4 bases from J, the junction kept 9 bases outside the gene matches. CDR3 length equals 16 residues. CDR1 and CDR2 (germline): SQVTM, ANQGSEA.

This clonotype came up a few times. The J gene is TRBJ2-7, the V gene TRBV20-1; the D gene is possibly TRBD1 (6 bases). The V end was cut by 0 bases, the J end by 5 bases, with 26 bases between. This CDR3 comprises 18 residues. The germline V gene has CDR1 DFQATT and CDR2 SNEGSKA (reference sequence). The CDR3: CSARDWWHTGKKLDEQYF. CDR3 nucleotide sequence: TGCAGTGCTAGAGATTGGTGGCACACAGGGAAGAAGTTGGACGAGCAGTACTTC.

The chain carries TRBV7-9 and TRBJ2-3; 8 bases agree with TRBD2. The CDR3 runs 16 residues. Per germline, CDR1 SEHNR and CDR2 FQNEAQ (reference sequence). Trimming took 2 bases from V and 5 from J; bases not matched to a gene: 9. CDR3: CASSLRSGGLLDTQYF. As DNA, the CDR3 is TGTGCCAGCAGCTTAAGGAGCGGGGGCCTCCTAGATACGCAGTATTTT.

The CDR3 loop is CASSLVPSWETQYF. CDR3 nucleotides: TGTGCCAGCAGCTTAGTTCCTAGCTGGGAGACCCAGTACTTC. This chain links TRBV7-2 with TRBJ2-5, with D possibly being TRBD2 (5 bases). The V end lost 1 base, the J end lost 5 bases, and 11 bases lay between the germline ends. Germline V gives CDR1 SGHTA, CDR2 FQGNSA. The CDR3 covers 14 residues.

This chain links TRBV10-3 with TRBJ2-1, with a weak D call TRBD2 (7 bases). Germline loops: CDR1 ENHRY, CDR2 SYGVKD. CDR3 length equals 16 residues. The germline V and J ends were trimmed by 0 bases and 8 bases, with 17 bases remaining between them. The CDR3 nucleotides are TGTGCCATCAGTGAGTCTCTGGGGGCACGGGGGGATGAGCAGTTCTTC. Its protein is CAISESLGARGDEQFF.